These T cell receptor beta chains were read from a single sample in a study of cytomegalovirus exposure and HLA in healthy donors. Measured with immunoSEQ multiplex PCR; TCRdb has only the in-frame clones, and not every one. The data show some 120,000 clones, less than 80% seen once. Sequenced sample: PBMCs. These receptors were obtained from a man aged 45-65 years in good health and CMV-seronegative. The CDR3 runs from the conserved cysteine through the conserved F or W. The D gene is left open where the match is weak. Some rows have no size entry. The others give once, few or many, or a class for an expanded clone.

v_gene,len,j_gene,abundance,d_gene,CDR3aa,CDR3nt
TRBV5-4,15,TRBJ1-1,NA,TRBD1,CASSEMTGAGTEAFF,TGTGCCAGCAGCGAGATGACAGGGGCGGGCACTGAAGCTTTCTTT
TRBV29-1,13,TRBJ2-1,NA,TRBD2,CSVGETSGNEQFF,TGCAGCGTTGGTGAGACTAGCGGGAATGAGCAGTTCTTC
TRBV2,16,TRBJ2-3,NA,TRBD2,CASSVLAGGLTDTQYF,TGTGCCAGCAGTGTACTAGCGGGGGGCCTCACAGATACGCAGTACTTT
TRBV2,14,TRBJ2-3,NA,NA,CASSRGASTDTQYF,TGTGCCAGCAGTCGTGGGGCTAGCACAGATACGCAGTATTTT
TRBV11-2,15,TRBJ1-1,NA,TRBD1,CASSLDLEGAGEAFF,TGTGCCAGCAGCTTAGATCTTGAGGGGGCCGGTGAAGCTTTCTTT
TRBV5-1,14,TRBJ2-2,once,NA,CASSLGGEPGELFF,TGCGCCAGCAGCTTGGGCGGGGAACCCGGGGAGCTGTTTTTT
TRBV6-6,15,TRBJ1-1,few,NA,CASSSQGSWNTEAFF,TGTGCCAGCAGTTCACAGGGTTCTTGGAACACTGAAGCTTTCTTT
TRBV28,16,TRBJ2-2,NA,NA,CASSLTQGGDTGELFF,TGTGCCAGCAGTTTAACGCAGGGCGGGGACACCGGGGAGCTGTTTTTT
TRBV11-2,17,TRBJ1-4,NA,TRBD1,CASSSLGQYTANEKLFF,TGTGCCAGCAGCTCCCTGGGACAGTACACCGCTAATGAAAAACTGTTTTTT
TRBV30,17,TRBJ2-2,NA,NA,CAWSVSLGTFNTGELFF,TGTGCCTGGAGTGTATCGCTAGGCACATTCAACACCGGGGAGCTGTTTTTT
TRBV28,16,TRBJ1-5,NA,TRBD1,CASSWHRTGTYQPQHF,TGTGCCAGCAGTTGGCACAGGACAGGGACCTATCAGCCCCAGCATTTT
TRBV10-3,17,TRBJ1-6,NA,TRBD1,CAISTNRDSSYNSPLHF,TGTGCCATCAGTACAAATAGGGACAGCTCCTATAATTCACCCCTCCACTTT
TRBV6-6,14,TRBJ1-4,few,NA,CASTTGGNNEKLFF,TGTGCCAGCACCACGGGAGGGAATAATGAAAAACTGTTTTTT
TRBV14,12,TRBJ2-7,NA,NA,CACSRVRGEQYF,TGTGCCTGCTCCCGGGTCCGGGGCGAGCAGTACTTC
TRBV28,16,TRBJ2-2,NA,NA,CASSLVSSAPAGELFF,TGTGCCAGCAGTTTAGTAAGTAGCGCCCCAGCCGGGGAGCTGTTTTTT
TRBV6-6,16,TRBJ1-1,NA,NA,CASSPHYEAPNTEAFF,TGTGCCAGCAGCCCCCATTACGAAGCCCCGAACACTGAAGCTTTCTTT
TRBV5-1,17,TRBJ1-5,NA,TRBD1,CASSPGRDRGALQPQHF,TGCGCCAGCAGCCCAGGCCGGGACAGGGGTGCTTTACAGCCCCAGCATTTT
TRBV18,15,TRBJ2-5,NA,TRBD2,CASSPPQRGGETQYF,TGTGCCAGCTCTCCCCCCCAGCGGGGGGGAGAGACCCAGTACTTC
TRBV19,18,TRBJ2-7,NA,TRBD1,CASSPSSGDRAFGYEQYF,TGTGCCAGTTCCCCCAGCTCGGGGGACAGGGCTTTCGGGTACGAGCAGTACTTC
TRBV9,14,TRBJ2-3,few,NA,CASSVTGESDTQYF,TGTGCCAGCAGCGTAACCGGGGAATCAGATACGCAGTATTTT